The rows below give T cell receptor beta chains drawn from one sample of a study of blood T cell repertoires in COVID-19. TCRdb keeps only in-frame clones here, not all; method: immunoSEQ multiplex PCR. This table has about 170,000 clones, about 80% appearing once. The sequenced sample consisted of peripheral blood. The source is a woman of 80 years or more with acute or convalescent COVID-19. The CDR3 runs from the conserved cysteine through the conserved F or W. The D gene is left open where the match is weak. For some rows the clone size is stated as once, few or many, or as a class when expanded; others skip it.

abundance,d_gene,j_gene,v_gene,CDR3nt,CDR3aa
NA,NA,TRBJ1-4,TRBV5-6,TGTGCCAGCAGCCGAAACAGGGATGAAAAACTGTTTTTT,CASSRNRDEKLFF
NA,TRBD2,TRBJ2-1,TRBV15,TGTGCCACCAGCGGGGGACTAGCGGGAGACGTGCAGTTCTTC,CATSGGLAGDVQFF
NA,TRBD1,TRBJ2-5,TRBV4-3,TGCGCCAGCAGCCCCAACTTACAGGGGGTAACAGAGACCCAGTACTTC,CASSPNLQGVTETQYF
NA,TRBD1,TRBJ1-1,TRBV19,TGTGCCAGTACCCTAGAGGGGGCAGGAGAAGCTTTCTTT,CASTLEGAGEAFF
NA,NA,TRBJ1-1,TRBV9,TGTGCCAGCAGCCCTCGAGCCCTGATGAACACTGAAGCTTTCTTT,CASSPRALMNTEAFF
NA,TRBD2,TRBJ2-7,TRBV7-2,TGTGCCAGCAGCCCCCAGGGACTAGCGGGAGTAGACGAGCAGTACTTC,CASSPQGLAGVDEQYF
NA,TRBD2,TRBJ2-3,TRBV7-2,TGTGCCAGCAGCTTAGTCCGTCTAGCGGGAGGGTCTAGCACAGATACGCAGTATTTT,CASSLVRLAGGSSTDTQYF
NA,TRBD1,TRBJ1-2,TRBV20-1,TGCAGTGCTAGTAGCACGACAGGGACGGAAGGCTACACCTTC,CSASSTTGTEGYTF
NA,TRBD2,TRBJ2-3,TRBV28,TGTGCCAGCAGTCCTCTAGCGGGGGGCACAGATACGCAGTATTTT,CASSPLAGGTDTQYF
NA,TRBD2,TRBJ2-7,TRBV5-8,TGTGCCAGCAGCTCGACGGGACTAGCGGGACACGAGCAGTACTTC,CASSSTGLAGHEQYF
NA,TRBD2,TRBJ2-1,TRBV28,TGTGCCAGCGTGACTAGCGGGGGGGCCAATGAGCAGTTCTTC,CASVTSGGANEQFF
NA,NA,TRBJ2-3,TRBV18,TGTGCCAGCTCACCGCGGGACAGTAGCACAGATACGCAGTATTTT,CASSPRDSSTDTQYF
once,NA,TRBJ1-3,TRBV29-1,TGCAGCGCCAGGGTAACTGGAAACACCATATATTTT,CSARVTGNTIYF
NA,TRBD2,TRBJ2-2,TRBV11-2,TGTGCCAGCAGCCCCGCACGACTAGCGGGGGCTGGGGAGCTGTTTTTT,CASSPARLAGAGELFF
NA,TRBD1,TRBJ1-3,TRBV19,TGTGCCAGTAGTCCCCGACAGGGTTCCTCTGGAAACACCATATATTTT,CASSPRQGSSGNTIYF
NA,NA,TRBJ2-5,TRBV7-6,TGTGCCAGCTCACAACAGGGGAGGTCTCAAGAGACCCAGTACTTC,CASSQQGRSQETQYF
NA,TRBD1,TRBJ1-6,TRBV5-1,TGCGCCAGCAGCTTGGCCCAGGGGGCTAATTCACCCCTCCACTTT,CASSLAQGANSPLHF
NA,TRBD1,TRBJ1-2,TRBV6-2/TRBV6-3,TGTGCCAGCAGTTCCAGTCGGACAGGTCACTATGGCTACACCTTC,CASSSSRTGHYGYTF
NA,TRBD1,TRBJ2-1,TRBV19,TGTGCCAGTAGTTCCCAGACAGGGAATGAGCAGTTCTTC,CASSSQTGNEQFF
NA,NA,TRBJ2-7,TRBV7-9,TGTGCCAGCAGCTCCTCAGGGGACGAGCAGTACTTC,CASSSSGDEQYF
NA,TRBD2,TRBJ2-3,TRBV6-1,TGTGCCAGCAGTGAATACGGAGCGGGAGGGCCGACAGATACGCAGTATTTT,CASSEYGAGGPTDTQYF
few,TRBD1,TRBJ2-4,TRBV10-3,TGTGCCATCAGCCTCGACAGGGAAGCCAAAAACATTCAGTACTTC,CAISLDREAKNIQYF
NA,NA,TRBJ1-1,TRBV3-1/TRBV3-2,TGTGCCAGCAGCCAGAGACAGCGCACTGAAGCTTTCTTT,CASSQRQRTEAFF
once,NA,TRBJ1-1,TRBV2,TGTGCCAGCAGCCAACTACAGGGTCGGAACACTGAAGCTTTCTTT,CASSQLQGRNTEAFF
NA,TRBD1,TRBJ1-1,TRBV6-6,TGTGCCAGCAGGATAACAGGGGACACTGAAGCTTTCTTT,CASRITGDTEAFF
NA,NA,TRBJ2-5,TRBV7-2,TGTGCCAGCAGCTTAGGGCACCAAGAGACCCAGTACTTC,CASSLGHQETQYF
NA,NA,TRBJ1-3,TRBV7-6,TGTGCCAGCAGCTCGAACTCTTGGAGGGCTGGAAACACCATATATTTT,CASSSNSWRAGNTIYF
NA,TRBD1,TRBJ2-3,TRBV11-2,TGTGCCAGCAGCCGTGACAGGGTGTCTATATTTTTT,CASSRDRVSIFF
NA,TRBD2,TRBJ2-3,TRBV7-6,TGTGCCAGCAGCTTAGGTGGGACTAGCGCCACAGATACGCAGTATTTT,CASSLGGTSATDTQYF
NA,NA,TRBJ2-7,TRBV28,TGTGCCAGCAGTTTAATCTTGGGCAGGGATTACGAGCAGTACTTC,CASSLILGRDYEQYF
few,TRBD2,TRBJ2-3,TRBV5-1,TGCGCCAGCAGCTCCGGGACTACTAGCACAGATACGCAGTATTTT,CASSSGTTSTDTQYF
NA,NA,TRBJ2-3,TRBV5-1,TGCGCCAGCAGGCGGGACAGCCTTAGCACAGATACGCAGTATTTT,CASRRDSLSTDTQYF
NA,NA,TRBJ1-2,TRBV6-5,TGTGCCAGCAGTTACTCGGGCGGGGGCTATGGCTACACCTTC,CASSYSGGGYGYTF
NA,TRBD1,TRBJ2-3,TRBV19,TGTGCCAGTAGTAGGACAACAGGGGCAGATACGCAGTATTTT,CASSRTTGADTQYF
NA,NA,TRBJ2-5,TRBV5-1,TGCGCCAGCAGCTCCCCCACGGGGGAGACCCAGTACTTC,CASSSPTGETQYF
NA,TRBD1,TRBJ1-1,TRBV5-1,TGCGCCAGCAGTACAGGGGGCACTGAAGCTTTCTTT,CASSTGGTEAFF
NA,NA,TRBJ1-1,TRBV5-1,TGCGCCAGCAGCCCGACAGGTCTCCGCCCGACTGAAGCTTTCTTT,CASSPTGLRPTEAFF
many,NA,TRBJ2-1,TRBV18,TGTGCCAGCTCACCCGTCCCCAATGAGCAGTTCTTC,CASSPVPNEQFF
NA,TRBD2,TRBJ2-7,TRBV6-5,TGTGCCAGCAGACTGCTCCCTAGCGGTACCTACGAGCAGTACTTC,CASRLLPSGTYEQYF
few,TRBD1,TRBJ2-7,TRBV19,TGTGCCAGTAGTACCTATCCGGGACAGGGGTACGAGCAGTACTTC,CASSTYPGQGYEQYF
NA,NA,TRBJ1-5,TRBV3-1/TRBV3-2,TGTGCCAGCAGCCAAGATCGGTTTCAGCCCCAGCATTTT,CASSQDRFQPQHF
NA,TRBD1,TRBJ1-5,TRBV28,TGTGCCAGCAGCTTAACAGGGGGCAGGGGTGTTCAGCCCCAGCATTTT,CASSLTGGRGVQPQHF
NA,NA,TRBJ2-3,TRBV2,TGTGCCAGCAGCCTCGGTCCAGGCGCAGATACGCAGTATTTT,CASSLGPGADTQYF
few,NA,TRBJ1-5,TRBV5-4,TGTGCCAGCAGCTTGCCGGATCAGCCCCAGCATTTT,CASSLPDQPQHF
NA,NA,TRBJ1-1,TRBV19,TGTGCCAGTAGTATCCCAGGGATCGGCACTGAAGCTTTCTTT,CASSIPGIGTEAFF
NA,TRBD1,TRBJ2-4,TRBV18,TGTGCCAGCTCACCACCAGTAGGGGGCGCTTTGACAAACATTCAGTACTTC,CASSPPVGGALTNIQYF
NA,TRBD1,TRBJ2-1,TRBV6-1,TGTGCCAGCAGTGAAGGCTCGGGACAGGGTTGGAATGAGCAGTTCTTC,CASSEGSGQGWNEQFF
many,NA,TRBJ2-7,TRBV12-3/TRBV12-4,TGTGCCAGCAGTTCTAGTCCCGCCTACGAGCAGTACTTC,CASSSSPAYEQYF
NA,NA,TRBJ1-4,TRBV18,TGTGCCAGCTCACGTGTTACAGCAACAACTAATGAAAAACTGTTTTTT,CASSRVTATTNEKLFF
NA,NA,TRBJ1-3,TRBV21-1,TGTGCCAGCAGCAACCGAACACTTGAGGAGTGCCTCAACCCCATATATTTT,CASSNRTLEECLNPIYF
NA,TRBD2,TRBJ2-1,TRBV9,TGTGCCAGCAGCGAAAGACTAGCGGACAATGAGCAGTTCTTC,CASSERLADNEQFF